This TCR beta chain was obtained from a study of response to subunit inactivated influenza vaccine. Findings and limits, study-wide: The study's authors posited that every seasonal influenza vaccination enlists few new T cells.

In TCRdb, the RT-PCR reads were re-called with MiXCR into one record per CDR3 protein. The table has approximately 520,000 distinct CDR3 sequences, approximately 16% seen once. About this clonotype: Its antigen remains unidentified.

There are 13 residues in the CDR3. The V end was cut by 4 bases, the J end by 5 bases, with 11 bases between. The germline V gene has CDR1 SNHLY and CDR2 FYNNEI. The rearrangement joins TRBV2 to TRBJ2-5, with D possibly matching TRBD2 (5 bases). The sequence was collected from a man between 50 and 75 years old who received an inactivated influenza vaccine. The specimen comprised CD4+ T cells sorted from PBMCs, sampled around 2 years after vaccination. CDR3: CASSGDSVETQYF. The DNA for the CDR3 is TGTGCCAGCAGTGGGGATAGCGTCGAGACCCAGTACTTC.